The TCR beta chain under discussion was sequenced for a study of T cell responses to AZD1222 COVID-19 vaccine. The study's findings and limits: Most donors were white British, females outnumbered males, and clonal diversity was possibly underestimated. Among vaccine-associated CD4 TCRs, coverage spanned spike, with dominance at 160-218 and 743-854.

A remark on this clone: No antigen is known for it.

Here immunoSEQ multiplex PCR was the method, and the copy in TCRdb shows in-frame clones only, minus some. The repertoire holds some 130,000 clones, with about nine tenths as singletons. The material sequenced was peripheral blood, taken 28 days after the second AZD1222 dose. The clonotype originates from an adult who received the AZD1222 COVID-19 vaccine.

This CDR3 reads CASSLGAEETQYF. The CDR3 nucleotides read TGTGCCAGCAGCTTGGGGGCCGAGGAGACCCAGTACTTC. V usage is TRBV7-9 and J usage is TRBJ2-5; D is possibly TRBD1 (6 bases). The V gene's germline CDR1 is SEHNR and CDR2 FQNEAQ (reference sequence). The CDR3 has 13 amino acids. V was pared by 3 bases and J by 5 bases, with 10 bases between. Complete variable domain (other parts from reference TRBV7-9 and TRBJ2-5): DTGVSQNPRHKITKRGQNVTFRCDPISEHNRLYWYRQTLGQGPEFLTYFQNEAQLEKSRLLSDRFSAERPKGSFSTLEIQRTEQGDSAMYLCASSLGAEETQYFGPGTRLLVL.